This record concerns one T cell receptor beta chain sequence. The entry originates in a study of blood T cell repertoires in COVID-19. As for the study in general: Material from acute and convalescent COVID-19 was sourced from the United States, Italy and Spain. PBMCs, B-cell-depleted T cells, or T cells were the source of the cDNA or gDNA that made up the material.

In the study's own analysis: By means of reference gene primer amplification, nucleated cell counts were estimated. Libraries were prepared by immunoSEQ multiplex PCR; TCRdb keeps only in-frame clonotypes and omits some of them. V and J calls and clone size come straight from that table; D and trimming were deduced from the DNA. Of about 150,000 clones listed, roughly three quarters were seen once; the top ten hold 8.6%. Germline loops: CDR1 SEHNR, CDR2 FQNEAQ (reference sequence). This CDR3 comprises 11 residues. V dropped 8 bases and J dropped 12; count of bases not matched to a gene: 8. The receptor was derived from a middle-aged man with active or convalescent COVID-19. V gene TRBV7-9 combines with J gene TRBJ2-7, with 9 bases identical to TRBD2. The sequencing input was peripheral blood. CDR3 in DNA: TGTGCCAGCTCCCGGCGGGAGGGCAGGTACTTC. Protein: CASSRREGRYF.